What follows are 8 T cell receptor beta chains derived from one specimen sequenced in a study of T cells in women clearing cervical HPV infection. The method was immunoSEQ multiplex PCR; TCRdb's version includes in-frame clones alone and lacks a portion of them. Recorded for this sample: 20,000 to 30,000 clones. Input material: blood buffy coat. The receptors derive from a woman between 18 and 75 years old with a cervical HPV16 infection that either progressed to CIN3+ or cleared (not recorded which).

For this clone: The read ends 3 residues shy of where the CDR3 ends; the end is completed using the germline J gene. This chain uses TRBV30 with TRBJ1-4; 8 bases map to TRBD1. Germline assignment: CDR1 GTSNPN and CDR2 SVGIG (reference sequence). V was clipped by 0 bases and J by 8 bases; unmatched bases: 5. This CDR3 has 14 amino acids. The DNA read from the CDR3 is TGTGCCTGGAGTGTAGGACAGGGTGAGGAAAAA. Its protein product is CAWSVGQGEEK. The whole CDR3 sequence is CAWSVGQGEEKLFF.

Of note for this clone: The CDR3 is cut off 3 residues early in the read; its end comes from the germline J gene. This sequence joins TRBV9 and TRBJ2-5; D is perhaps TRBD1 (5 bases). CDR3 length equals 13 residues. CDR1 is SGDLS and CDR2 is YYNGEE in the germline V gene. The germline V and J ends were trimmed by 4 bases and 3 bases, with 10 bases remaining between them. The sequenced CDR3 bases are TGTGCCAGCAGCCGAAGACAGAAAGAGACC. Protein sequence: CASSRRQKET. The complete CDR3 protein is CASSRRQKETQYF.

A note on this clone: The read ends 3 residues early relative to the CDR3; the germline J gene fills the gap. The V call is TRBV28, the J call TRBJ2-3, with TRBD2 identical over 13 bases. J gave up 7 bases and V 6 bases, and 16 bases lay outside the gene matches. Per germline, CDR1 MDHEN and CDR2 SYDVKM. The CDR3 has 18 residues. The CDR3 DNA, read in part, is TGTGCCAGCAGCCCGAGACTAGCGGGAGGTTTGACTGCCAATACG. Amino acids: CASSPRLAGGLTANT. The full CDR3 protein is CASSPRLAGGLTANTQYF.

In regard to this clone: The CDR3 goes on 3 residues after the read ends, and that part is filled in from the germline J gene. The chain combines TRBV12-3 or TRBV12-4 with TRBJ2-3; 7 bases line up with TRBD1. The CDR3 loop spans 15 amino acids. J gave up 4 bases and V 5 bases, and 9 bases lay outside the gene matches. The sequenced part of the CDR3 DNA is TGTGCCAGCAGTCCACAGGGGACCCTACCAGATACG. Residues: CASSPQGTLPDT. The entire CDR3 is CASSPQGTLPDTQYF.

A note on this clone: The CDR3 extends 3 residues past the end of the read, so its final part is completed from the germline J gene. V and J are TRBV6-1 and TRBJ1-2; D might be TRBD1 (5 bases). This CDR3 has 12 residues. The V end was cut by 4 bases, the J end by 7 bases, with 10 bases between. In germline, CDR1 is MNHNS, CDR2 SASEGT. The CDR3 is CASSGGVGGYTF. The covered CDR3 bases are TGTGCCAGCAGTGGAGGGGTGGGTGGC.

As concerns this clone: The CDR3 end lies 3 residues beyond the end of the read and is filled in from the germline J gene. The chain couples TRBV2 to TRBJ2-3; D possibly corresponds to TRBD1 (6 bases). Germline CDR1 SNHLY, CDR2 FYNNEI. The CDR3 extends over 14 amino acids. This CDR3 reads CATRMGHNQETQYF. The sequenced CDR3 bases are TGTGCCACTCGGATGGGACACAACCAAGAGACG. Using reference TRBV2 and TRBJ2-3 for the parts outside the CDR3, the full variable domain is EPEVTQTPSHQVTQMGQEVILRCVPISNHLYFYWYRQILGQKVEFLVSFYNNEISEKSEIFDDQFSVERPDGSNFTLKIRSTKLEDSAMYFCATRMGHNQETQYFGPGTRLTVL.

The CDR3: CASSLGGSGEGETQYF. CDR3 bases read: TGTGCCAGCAGCTTAGGAGGTTCAGGGGAGGGAGAGACC. The chain has TRBV7-6 and TRBJ2-5; TRBD2 is a possible D gene (7 bases). The read ends 3 residues before the CDR3 terminus; that terminus is restored from the germline J gene. The CDR3 runs 16 residues. CDR1 is SGHVS, CDR2 FNYEAQ, per germline. Trimming cost V 1 base and J 4 bases, with 16 bases left between them.

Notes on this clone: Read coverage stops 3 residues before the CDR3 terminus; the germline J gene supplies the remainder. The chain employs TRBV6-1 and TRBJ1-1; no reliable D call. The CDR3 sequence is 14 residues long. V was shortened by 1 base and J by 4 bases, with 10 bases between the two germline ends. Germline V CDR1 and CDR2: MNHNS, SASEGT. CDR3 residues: CASSEGGESTEAFF. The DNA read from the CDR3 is TGTGCCAGCAGTGAAGGCGGCGAGAGCACTGAA.